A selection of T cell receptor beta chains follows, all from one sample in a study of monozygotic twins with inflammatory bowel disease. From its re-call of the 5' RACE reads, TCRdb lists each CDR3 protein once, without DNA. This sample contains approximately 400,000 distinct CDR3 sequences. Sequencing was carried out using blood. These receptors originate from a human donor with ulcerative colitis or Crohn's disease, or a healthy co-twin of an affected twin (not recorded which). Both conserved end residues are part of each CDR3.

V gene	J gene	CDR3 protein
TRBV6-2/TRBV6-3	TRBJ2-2	CASSSWDRDTGELFF
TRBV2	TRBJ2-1	CASSERSGGAGEQFF
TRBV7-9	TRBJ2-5	CASTPRVAGDRETQYF
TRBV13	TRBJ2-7	CASSHTGTGFYEQYF
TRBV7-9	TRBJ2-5	CASSPSRLGEGQYF
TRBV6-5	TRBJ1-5	CASRGTGGQPQHF
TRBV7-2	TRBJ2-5	CASSSVRMGQYF
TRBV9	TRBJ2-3	CASSVASTDTQYF
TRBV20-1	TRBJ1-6	CSITENYNSPLHF
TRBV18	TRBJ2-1	CASSRTRGPDRLAGGSYNEQFF
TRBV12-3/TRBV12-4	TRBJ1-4	CASSPPLGRLGATNEKLFF
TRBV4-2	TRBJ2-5	CASSQDSASEETQYF
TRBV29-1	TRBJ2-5	CSVEERGFETQYF
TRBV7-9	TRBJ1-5	CASSLTGASSQPQHF
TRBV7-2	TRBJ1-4	CASRTGTGDEKLFF
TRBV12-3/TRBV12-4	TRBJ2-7	CASTQWEVLYEQYF
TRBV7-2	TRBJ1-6	CASSLVSNTSPLHF
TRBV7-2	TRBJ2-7	CASSKGTDTYEQYF
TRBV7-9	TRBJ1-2	CASSFQSKGENYGYTF
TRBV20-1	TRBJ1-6	CSAKGQINNSPLHF
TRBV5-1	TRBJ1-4	CASSFTGSSDEKLFF
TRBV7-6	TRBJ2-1	CASSLAVSLAGGLNEQFF
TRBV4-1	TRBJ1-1	CASSQIEWEATEAFF
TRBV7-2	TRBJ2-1	CASSKGLSPGEQFF
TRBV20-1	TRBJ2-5	CSATTGTLGGTQYF
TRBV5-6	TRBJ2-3	CASSEQGATDTDTQYF
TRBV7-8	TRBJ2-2	CASSLVDGDGELFF
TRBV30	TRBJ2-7	CAWSWGGEQYF
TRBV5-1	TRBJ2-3	CASSWAPGGATDTQYF
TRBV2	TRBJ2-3	CAKTDRGQTDTQYF
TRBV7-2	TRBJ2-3	CASSLSDAGRGLNTQYF
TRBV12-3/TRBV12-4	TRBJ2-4	CASSLSLGQNIQYF
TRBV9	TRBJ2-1	CASSSRTSGVRNEQFF
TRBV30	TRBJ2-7	CAWSPGTGAYEQYF
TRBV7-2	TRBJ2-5	CASSLGDPLTQETQYF
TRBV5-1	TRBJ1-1	CASSPDGGMNTEAFF
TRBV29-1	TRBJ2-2	CSAKGAGELFF
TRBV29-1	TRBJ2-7	CSVSGRHYEQYF
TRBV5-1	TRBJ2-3	CASSLATGGFPDTQYF
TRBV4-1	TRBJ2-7	CASSQEWGLAGDEQYF
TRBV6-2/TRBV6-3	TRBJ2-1	CASRTTGGAFHEQFF
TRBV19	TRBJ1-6	CASSIVGFNSPLHF
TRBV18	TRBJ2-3	CASSPRGSIGTDTQYF
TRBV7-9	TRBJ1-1	CARVDRENTEAFF
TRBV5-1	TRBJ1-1	CASSFGGADTEAFF